One TCR beta chain is described in this entry. Its antigen is undetermined. This entry comes from a study of cytomegalovirus exposure and HLA in healthy donors. The CDR3 has 12 amino acids. V was cut by 6 bases and J by 16 bases, with 19 bases left in between. Germline V gene sequence: CDR1 MNHNY, CDR2 SVGAGI (reference sequence). The study, taken as a whole, reports: It was likely that a cluster of highly shared sequence variants was a sequencing artifact. Later examination showed HLA-associated TCR beta chains had greater clonal expansion than equally common others.

Primers included in the PCR were 60 Vbeta and 13 Jbeta primers. Clones were read by immunoSEQ multiplex PCR, and TCRdb kept only the in-frame ones, dropping some. The top ten hold roughly 0.7% of the sample, which has 150,000 or so clones, almost 80% seen once. The chain combines TRBV6-6 with TRBJ2-1; D is perhaps TRBD1 (6 bases). The sequenced sample consisted of PBMCs. The TCR was taken from a male donor in good health and CMV-seronegative. As DNA, the CDR3 is TGTGCCAGCAGCGCACAGGGTTTCACATTATTCTTC. It codes for CASSAQGFTLFF.